The clone carrying this TCR beta chain was seen only a few times. The PCR had 60 Vbeta and 13 Jbeta primers. Measured with immunoSEQ multiplex PCR; TCRdb has only the in-frame clones, and not every one. Of more than 85,000 clones in the sample, 70% to 80% are singletons; the top ten hold approximately 2%. Germline lookup yields CDR1 SGHAT and CDR2 FQNNGV. Trimming took off 5 bases at V and 0 bases at J, with 8 bases between the two ends. The CDR3 totals 15 residues. The sample originates from a study of cytomegalovirus exposure and HLA in healthy donors. Study summary: There were 117 million unique TCR beta sequences, drawn from roughly 200 million T cells, in an earlier analysis.

This TCR derives from a man aged 25 to 45 in good health and CMV-seronegative. Sequencing was carried out using PBMCs. The rearrangement links TRBV11-2 to TRBJ2-6, with a tentative D call TRBD2 (5 bases). The CDR3 loop reads CASSMGDSGANVLTF. DNA for the CDR3: TGTGCCAGCAGCATGGGAGACTCTGGGGCCAACGTCCTGACTTTC.